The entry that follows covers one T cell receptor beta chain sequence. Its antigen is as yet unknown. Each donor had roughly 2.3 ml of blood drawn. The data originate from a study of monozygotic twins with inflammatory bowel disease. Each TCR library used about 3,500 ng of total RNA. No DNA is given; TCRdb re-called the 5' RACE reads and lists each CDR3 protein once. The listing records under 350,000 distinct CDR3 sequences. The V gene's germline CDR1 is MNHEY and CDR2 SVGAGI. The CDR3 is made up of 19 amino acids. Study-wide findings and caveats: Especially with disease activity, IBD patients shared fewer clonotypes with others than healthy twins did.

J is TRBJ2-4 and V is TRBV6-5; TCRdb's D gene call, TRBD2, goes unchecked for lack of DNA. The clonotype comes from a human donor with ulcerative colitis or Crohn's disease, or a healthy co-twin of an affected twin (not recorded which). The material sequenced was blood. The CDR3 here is CASSYPGLAGGLAKNIQYF.